This T cell receptor (beta chain) emerged from a study of T cell changes during pregnancy in multiple sclerosis. Deletions cut 6 bases from V and 13 bases from J, with 16 bases between. The CDR3 is made up of 11 amino acids. From germline, CDR1 is DFQATT and CDR2 SNEGSKA (reference sequence). Profiled with immunoSEQ multiplex PCR; TCRdb holds only in-frame clones, not every one. The sample has approximately 90,000 clones, 91% seen once. This chain joins TRBV20-1 and TRBJ2-4; a possible D gene is TRBD1 (6 bases). Here the sequenced sample was peripheral blood, taken after pregnancy. The clonotype originates from a female donor in good health, enrolled as a control in a pregnancy study. CDR3 nucleotide sequence: TGCAGTGCCGACCTGGACAGCCTCCAGTACTTC. Its protein is CSADLDSLQYF.